The 25 T cell receptor beta chains listed next were all sequenced from one sample in a study of OX40 agonist ivuxolimab in advanced cancers. The method was immunoSEQ multiplex PCR; TCRdb's version includes in-frame clones alone and lacks a portion of them. In the table there are 100,000 or so clones, over 75% of which are singletons. The sequences come from CD4+ or CD8+ T cells sorted from blood, collected in a trial of the OX40 agonist ivuxolimab. All receptors come from an adult with an advanced solid tumor such as melanoma, head and neck, liver or kidney cancer.

CDR3 nucleotides: TGTGCCAGCAGTTACCTCGGACAGTATGGCTACACCTTC. Translating it yields CASSYLGQYGYTF. V and J are TRBV6-6 and TRBJ1-2; tentatively, D is TRBD1 (6 bases). The ends were cut back, 2 bases at V and 5 bases at J, with 9 bases in the middle. The CDR3 spans 13 residues. Germline V gene sequence: CDR1 MNHNY, CDR2 SVGAGI (reference sequence).

This clone was recorded only once. The CDR3 bases are TGTGCCAGCAGTTACTCGGTGGGGGGCTACAATGAGCAGTTCTTC. It yields the protein CASSYSVGGYNEQFF. The chain couples TRBV6-5 to TRBJ2-1; weak D call: TRBD2 (6 bases). The CDR3 runs to 15 residues. Per germline, CDR1 MNHEY and CDR2 SVGAGI. Trimming removed 0 bases from V and 3 bases from J, with 9 bases in between.

V and J are TRBV11-2 and TRBJ2-3; tentative D call: TRBD2 (5 bases). In germline, CDR1 is SGHAT, CDR2 FQNNGV. Deletions cut 0 bases from V and 0 bases from J, with 10 bases between. The CDR3 is 16 amino acids. The CDR3 DNA reads as TGTGCCAGCAGCTTAGATAGCGCTTATAGCACAGATACGCAGTATTTT. This sequence encodes CASSLDSAYSTDTQYF.

This chain uses TRBV6-1 with TRBJ2-1; D is perhaps TRBD2 (5 bases). This CDR3 comprises 15 residues. The V end was cut by 2 bases, the J end by 3 bases, with 11 bases between. Germline V gene sequence: CDR1 MNHNS, CDR2 SASEGT. CDR3 DNA sequence: TGTGCCAGCAGTGAATTAGGGAGAAACTACAATGAGCAGTTCTTC. The encoded protein is CASSELGRNYNEQFF.

The V call is TRBV5-1, the J call TRBJ1-2; tentatively, D is TRBD1 (6 bases). The V and J ends lost 4 bases and 4 bases respectively, with 11 bases between them. Germline lookup yields CDR1 SGHRS and CDR2 YFSETQ. This CDR3 has 13 residues. This CDR3 is CASSMGQGYGYTF. As DNA, the CDR3 is TGCGCCAGCAGCATGGGACAAGGCTATGGCTACACCTTC.

The J gene is TRBJ2-3, the V gene TRBV6-5, with D tentatively TRBD2 (6 bases). CDR3 length equals 12 residues. The V and J ends lost 9 bases and 2 bases respectively, with 9 bases between them. CDR1 and CDR2 from the germline V gene are MNHEY and SVGAGI. CDR3 nucleotide sequence: TGTGCCAGTGGGAGGATCACAGATACGCAGTATTTT. As protein: CASGRITDTQYF.

The gene calls are TRBV5-1 and TRBJ1-1, with 10 bases aligning to TRBD1. Germline values: CDR1 SGHRS, CDR2 YFSETQ. The CDR3 covers 14 residues. The V and J ends lost 3 bases and 3 bases, in that order; junction bases with no gene match: 2. The CDR3 DNA is TGCGCCAGCAGCTGGACAGGGGGGGACACTGAAGCTTTCTTT. As protein: CASSWTGGDTEAFF.

This rearrangement joins TRBV5-1 to TRBJ2-7; 10 bases line up with TRBD2. V lost 4 bases to trimming and J lost 0 bases; unmatched junction nucleotides: 4. This CDR3 region has 15 residues. Germline lookup yields CDR1 SGHRS and CDR2 YFSETQ. CDR3 coding DNA: TGCGCCAGCAGCGACGGGACTAGCGACTCCTACGAGCAGTACTTC. Translated: CASSDGTSDSYEQYF.

This clone was detected a few times. V and J are TRBV7-9 and TRBJ1-1; D not resolved. V lost 1 base and J lost 0, with 3 bases in between. This CDR3 spans 13 amino acids. Germline loops: CDR1 SEHNR, CDR2 FQNEAQ (reference sequence). For the CDR3, the DNA is TGTGCCAGCAGCTTAGACATGAACACTGAAGCTTTCTTT. Translated, it gives CASSLDMNTEAFF.

The sample holds one count of this clone. V usage is TRBV14 and J usage is TRBJ2-1; 9 bases agree with TRBD1. There are 14 residues in the CDR3. Germline values: CDR1 SGHDN, CDR2 FVKESK. J was trimmed by 9 bases and V by 4 bases; bases with no gene match: 7. CDR3 region: CASSPLGTGIEQFF. The CDR3 nucleotides read TGTGCCAGCAGCCCCCTTGGGACAGGGATTGAGCAGTTCTTC.

The V call is TRBV6-5, the J call TRBJ1-5; D not certain. This CDR3 is built from 13 residues. Germline loops: CDR1 MNHEY, CDR2 SVGAGI. Trimming removed 2 bases from V and 7 bases from J, with 9 bases in between. The CDR3 sequence: CASSYGKEQPQHF. CDR3 nucleotide sequence: TGTGCCAGCAGTTACGGGAAAGAGCAGCCCCAGCATTTT.

Of note for this clone: The same CDR3 also results from other DNA sequences found in this sample. The chain combines TRBV29-1 with TRBJ2-7; D is uncertain. Deletions cut 4 bases from V and 3 bases from J, with 4 bases between. This CDR3 comprises 10 residues. Germline CDR1 SQVTM, CDR2 ANQGSEA. CDR3 DNA sequence: TGCAGCGTTGGTAGCTACGAGCAGTACTTC. Amino acids: CSVGSYEQYF.

V gene TRBV7-2 combines with J gene TRBJ1-5; D might be TRBD1 (6 bases). The ends were cut back, 5 bases at V and 0 bases at J, with 11 bases in the middle. The CDR3 spans 15 residues. Per the germline V gene, CDR1 is SGHTA and CDR2 is FQGNSA. The CDR3 sequence: CASSPQGYSNQPQHF. CDR3 DNA: TGTGCCAGCAGCCCCCAGGGGTATAGCAATCAGCCCCAGCATTTT.

This chain uses TRBV6-1 with TRBJ2-2; 7 bases map to TRBD1. Losses at the gene ends were 11 bases for V and 7 bases for J; bases not matched to a gene: 13. Germline values: CDR1 MNHNS, CDR2 SASEGT. This CDR3 is built from 14 residues. Here the CDR3 DNA reads TGTGCCTGCCGCGCGACAGGGTCCGGCGGGGAGCTGTTTTTT. This sequence encodes CACRATGSGGELFF.

The V and J genes are TRBV5-1 and TRBJ1-2, with D maybe TRBD1 (5 bases). The CDR3 spans 14 residues. Germline V CDR1 and CDR2: SGHRS, YFSETQ. The V gene lost 0 bases and the J gene lost 1 base, with 7 bases spanning the gap. The CDR3 loop is CASSLAGFNYGYTF. The CDR3 DNA sequence: TGCGCCAGCAGCTTGGCAGGGTTTAACTATGGCTACACCTTC.

The chain couples TRBV27 to TRBJ2-5; 10 bases line up with TRBD2. The CDR3 sequence is 15 residues long. With 5 bases clipped from V and 7 bases from J, the junction kept 10 bases outside the gene matches. The V gene's germline CDR1 is MNHEY and CDR2 SMNVEV (reference sequence). Written as DNA, the CDR3 is TGTGCCAGCAGTGAAACTAGCGGGGCCCTTGGGACCCAGTACTTC. It codes for CASSETSGALGTQYF.

The chain recombines TRBV4-2 with TRBJ2-1; D might be TRBD2 (5 bases). Germline lookup yields CDR1 LGHNA and CDR2 YNFKEQ. CDR3 length equals 15 residues. Trimming cost V 1 base and J 4 bases, with 11 bases left between them. The CDR3, as DNA: TGTGCCAGCAGCCAAGCCAGCGGAGCATACAATGAGCAGTTCTTC. Residues: CASSQASGAYNEQFF.

The V gene is TRBV5-1, the J gene TRBJ2-1; 13 bases fit TRBD2. The CDR3 has 16 residues. Trimming at V came to 4 bases and at J to 4 bases, leaving 5 bases not matched to a gene. Germline V gene lookup returns CDR1 SGHRS and CDR2 YFSETQ. CDR3 region: CASSRTGLAGYNEQFF. CDR3 in DNA: TGCGCCAGCAGCCGAACGGGACTAGCGGGGTACAATGAGCAGTTCTTC.

This sequence joins TRBV11-2 and TRBJ2-1; possibly TRBD2 for D (5 bases). Trimming left V 4 bases short and J 12 bases short, with 10 bases between. The CDR3 contains 11 residues. The germline V gene encodes CDR1 SGHAT and CDR2 FQNNGV. CDR3 coding DNA: TGTGCCAGCAGCTCCAACGGAGGGCAGTTCTTC. This sequence encodes CASSSNGGQFF. Looking up the rest from reference TRBV11-2 and TRBJ2-1 gives the full variable domain: EAGVAQSPRYKIIEKRQSVAFWCNPISGHATLYWYQQILGQGPKLLIQFQNNGVVDDSQLPKDRFSAERLKGVDSTLKIQPAKLEDSAVYLCASSSNGGQFFGPGTRLTVL.

This rearrangement joins TRBV5-1 to TRBJ2-1, with TRBD1 matching over 10 bases. This CDR3 has 15 amino acids. Germline loops: CDR1 SGHRS, CDR2 YFSETQ. V trimming: 0 bases; J trimming: 8 bases; junction bases outside the gene matches: 5. The CDR3 spells CASSLGGQGSDEQFF. The CDR3, as DNA: TGCGCCAGCAGCTTGGGGGGACAGGGGTCGGATGAGCAGTTCTTC.

The chain uses TRBV7-9 and TRBJ2-7, with D tentatively TRBD1 (6 bases). This CDR3 has 13 amino acids. Trimming removed 2 bases from V and 6 bases from J, with 11 bases in between. Germline V gene data show CDR1 as SEHNR and CDR2 as FQNEAQ (reference sequence). The CDR3 DNA is TGTGCCAGCAGCTTATTACAGGGTGGCGAGCAGTACTTC. It is translated as CASSLLQGGEQYF.

This clone was detected only a few times. The gene calls are TRBV7-9 and TRBJ2-7; no firm D call. The CDR3 has 12 residues. Germline V gene data show CDR1 as SEHNR and CDR2 as FQNEAQ (reference sequence). Trimming stripped 5 bases from V and 6 bases from J, with 11 bases between. CDR3 bases: TGTGCCAGCAGCCCCACCCGCGTCGAGCAGTACTTC. Protein product: CASSPTRVEQYF.

This clone was counted only a few times. The chain recombines TRBV6-6 with TRBJ1-5; tentatively, D is TRBD1 (5 bases). Germline-derived CDR1 and CDR2 are MNHNY and SVGAGI (reference sequence). This CDR3 region has 13 residues. Trimming stripped 6 bases from V and 7 bases from J, with 13 bases between. For the CDR3, the DNA is TGTGCCAGCAGGGCGGAGCGGGGCCAGCCCCAGCATTTT. Translation: CASRAERGQPQHF.

This sequence joins TRBV7-2 and TRBJ2-3, with TRBD1 matching over 7 bases. J lost 4 bases, V lost 1 base, and 5 bases had no gene match. This CDR3 has 15 residues. Germline CDR1 SGHTA, CDR2 FQGNSA. The CDR3 nucleotides read TGTGCCAGCAGCTTAGTACCCGACAGGGCAGATACGCAGTATTTT. It is translated as CASSLVPDRADTQYF.

This chain links TRBV6-5 with TRBJ2-6; D not certain. CDR3 size: 15 residues. V was cut by 0 bases and J by 2 bases, with 5 bases left in between. Germline loops: CDR1 MNHEY, CDR2 SVGAGI. In DNA form, the CDR3 reads TGTGCCAGCAGTTACTCTGGAGCTGGGGCCAACGTCCTGACTTTC. Translation gives CASSYSGAGANVLTF.